A single sample is the source of the 7 T cell receptor beta chains below, sequenced in a study of tissue T cells after allogeneic stem cell transplantation. This table comes from immunoSEQ multiplex PCR, and its TCRdb copy is limited to in-frame clones, with some not included. The table has about 48,000 clones, nearly 75% seen once. Sequenced sample: sorted cells pooled from one or two spleens. These TCRs come from a pool of C57BL/6 mice in good health.

Concerning this clone: Genes and germline come from the mouse. The CDR3 goes on 1 residue after the read ends, and that part is filled in from the germline J gene. The chain is built from TRBV19 and TRBJ1-6, with TRBD1 identical over 7 bases. Being an ORF, TRBJ1-6 has a function that is uncertain. Looked up from germline, CDR1 is FNHDT and CDR2 is SITEND (reference sequence). The ends lost 0 bases at V and 2 bases at J; junction bases unmatched: 2. The CDR3 extends over 16 amino acids. The CDR3 DNA, read in part, is TGTGCCAGCAGTATAGGGCAGGGGGCCTATAATTCGCCCCTCTAC. Translated: CASSIGQGAYNSPLY. The whole CDR3 protein reads CASSIGQGAYNSPLYF.

On this clone: Gene names follow the mouse nomenclature. The CDR3 end lies 1 residue beyond the end of the read and is filled in from the germline J gene. The chain carries TRBV16 and TRBJ2-5; tentatively, D is TRBD1 (6 bases). V lost 4 bases and J lost 2, with 10 bases in between. This CDR3 is built from 14 residues. The V gene's germline CDR1 is SGHSA and CDR2 FRNQAP. The chain's CDR3 is CASSWDTTQDTQYF. The sequenced CDR3 bases are TGTGCAAGCAGCTGGGACACAACCCAAGACACCCAGTAC.

As concerns this clone: The gene names here belong to mouse. The read is 1 residue too short to cover the CDR3 end, so that end is filled in from the germline J gene. V gene TRBV13-1 combines with J gene TRBJ2-7; TRBD2 aligns across 11 bases. With V trimmed by 1 base and J by 6 bases, 6 bases remained unmatched. The CDR3 contains 15 residues. Germline lookup yields CDR1 NSHNY and CDR2 SYGAGN. The CDR3 is CASSDWTGGKGEQYF. Incomplete CDR3 DNA: TGTGCCAGCAGTGATTGGACTGGGGGGAAGGGTGAACAGTAC.

The table lists this clone with a count of one. Each gene name is a mouse one. The read gets to within 1 residue of the CDR3 end, and the germline J gene fills in the rest. V is TRBV12-1 and J is TRBJ2-5; 10 nucleotides agree with TRBD2. Germline values: CDR1 SGHSN, CDR2 HYEKVE. Losses at the gene ends were 0 bases for V and 4 bases for J; bases not matched to a gene: 3. The CDR3 sequence is 15 residues long. Here the CDR3 reads CASSLRLGGKDTQYF. The covered CDR3 bases are TGTGCCAGCTCTCTCCGACTGGGGGGAAAAGACACCCAGTAC. Using reference TRBV12-1 and TRBJ2-5 for the parts outside the CDR3, the full variable domain is DSGVVQSPRHIIKEKGGRSVLTCIPISGHSNVVWYQQTLGKELKFLIQHYEKVERDKGFLPSRFSVQQFDDYHSEMNMSALELEDSAMYFCASSLRLGGKDTQYFGPGTRLLVL.

As to this clone: The genes are named according to mouse. The read terminates 1 residue before the CDR3 end, so the remaining end is supplied by the germline J gene. This chain uses TRBV5 with TRBJ2-4; 14 nucleotides agree with TRBD2. Germline V lookup: CDR1 LGHNA, CDR2 YNLKQL (reference sequence). The length of the CDR3 is 15 residues. The V and J ends lost 4 bases and 6 bases, in that order; junction bases with no gene match: 3. The CDR3 here is CASSPGTGGANTLYF. The sequenced CDR3 bases are TGTGCCAGCAGCCCCGGGACTGGGGGGGCGAACACCTTGTAC.

Of note for this clone: The genes are named according to mouse. Partial CDR3 DNA: TGTGCAAGCAGCTTACCCGGAGGGGGTTATGAACAGTAC. Its translation: CASSLPGGGYEQY. The CDR3 in its entirety is CASSLPGGGYEQYF. V usage is TRBV16 and J usage is TRBJ2-7; D is possibly TRBD1 (6 bases). Read data end 1 residue before the CDR3 end; the end is taken from the germline J gene. From germline, CDR1 is SGHSA and CDR2 FRNQAP. V gave up 2 bases and J gave up 4 bases, with 12 bases separating them. The CDR3 totals 14 residues. The full variable domain, with the rest looked up from reference TRBV16 and TRBJ2-7, is NAGVIQTPRHKVTGKGQEATLWCEPISGHSAVFWYRQTIVQGLEFLTYFRNQAPIDDSGMPKERFSAQMPNQSHSTLKIQSTQPQDSAVYLCASSLPGGGYEQYFGPGTRLTVL.

Comment on this clone: Mouse gene names and germline throughout. Sequencing ends 1 residue short of the CDR3 end; the germline J gene provides the rest. The chain couples TRBV15 to TRBJ2-3, with TRBD1 as a possible D gene (7 bases). From germline, CDR1 is SGHND and CDR2 FRSKSL. This CDR3 comprises 14 residues. Trimming took off 6 bases at V and 2 bases at J, with 12 bases between the two ends. The sequenced CDR3 bases are TGTGCCAGCAGCCCCAGGGGGGATGCAGAAACGCTGTAT. It encodes CASSPRGDAETLY. The CDR3 reads in full as CASSPRGDAETLYF.